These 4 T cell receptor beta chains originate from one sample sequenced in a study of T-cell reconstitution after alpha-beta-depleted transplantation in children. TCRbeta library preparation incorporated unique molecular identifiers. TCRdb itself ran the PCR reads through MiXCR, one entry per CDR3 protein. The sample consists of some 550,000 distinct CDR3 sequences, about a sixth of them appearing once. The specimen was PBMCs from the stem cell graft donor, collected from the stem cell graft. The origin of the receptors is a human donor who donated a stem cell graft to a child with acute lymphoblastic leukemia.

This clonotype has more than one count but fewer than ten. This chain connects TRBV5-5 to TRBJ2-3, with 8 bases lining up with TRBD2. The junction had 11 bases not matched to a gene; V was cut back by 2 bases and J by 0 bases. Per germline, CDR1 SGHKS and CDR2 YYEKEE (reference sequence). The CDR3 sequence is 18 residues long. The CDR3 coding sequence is TGTGCCAGCAGCTTACCCTTGCGGGAGGAAGCTAGCACAGATACGCAGTATTTT. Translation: CASSLPLREEASTDTQYF.

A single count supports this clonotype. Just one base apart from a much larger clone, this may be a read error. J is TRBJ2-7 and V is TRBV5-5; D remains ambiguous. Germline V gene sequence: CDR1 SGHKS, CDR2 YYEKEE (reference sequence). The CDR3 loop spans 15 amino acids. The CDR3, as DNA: TGTACCAGCAGCCAAACACAGACGCGAGCCTACGAGCAGTACTTC. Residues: CTSSQTQTRAYEQYF.

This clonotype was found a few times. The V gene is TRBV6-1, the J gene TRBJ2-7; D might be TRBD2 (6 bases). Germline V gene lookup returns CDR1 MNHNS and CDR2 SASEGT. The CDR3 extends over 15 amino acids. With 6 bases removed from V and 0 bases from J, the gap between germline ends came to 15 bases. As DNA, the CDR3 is TGTGCCAGCAGCTCGACCGTAGCGGCCTCCTACGAGCAGTACTTC. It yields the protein CASSSTVAASYEQYF.

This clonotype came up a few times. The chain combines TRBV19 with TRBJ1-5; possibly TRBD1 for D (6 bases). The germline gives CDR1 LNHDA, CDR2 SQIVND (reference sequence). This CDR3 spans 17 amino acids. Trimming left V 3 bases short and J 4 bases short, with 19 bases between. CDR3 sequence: CASSIGGLNQYNQPQHF. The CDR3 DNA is TGTGCCAGTAGTATTGGGGGCTTGAACCAATATAATCAGCCCCAGCATTTT.